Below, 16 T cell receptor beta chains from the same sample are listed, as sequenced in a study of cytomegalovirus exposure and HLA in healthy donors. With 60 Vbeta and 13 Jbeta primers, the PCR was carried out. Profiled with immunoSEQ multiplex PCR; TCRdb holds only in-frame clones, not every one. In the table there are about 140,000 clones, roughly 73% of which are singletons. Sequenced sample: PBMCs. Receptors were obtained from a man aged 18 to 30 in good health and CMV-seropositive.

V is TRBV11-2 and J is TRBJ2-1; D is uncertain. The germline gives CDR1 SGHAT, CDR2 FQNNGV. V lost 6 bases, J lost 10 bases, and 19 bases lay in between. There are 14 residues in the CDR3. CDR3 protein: CASSLTRQGREQFF. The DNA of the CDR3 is TGTGCCAGCAGTCTTACGCGGCAAGGAAGAGAGCAGTTCTTC.

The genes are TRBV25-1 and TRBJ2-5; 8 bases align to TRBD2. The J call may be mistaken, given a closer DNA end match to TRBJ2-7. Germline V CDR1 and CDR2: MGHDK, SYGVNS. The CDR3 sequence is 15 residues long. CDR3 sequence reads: CASSDPGLGSYEQYF. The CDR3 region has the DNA TGTGCCAGCAGTGACCCGGGACTAGGCTCCTACGAGCAGTACTTC.

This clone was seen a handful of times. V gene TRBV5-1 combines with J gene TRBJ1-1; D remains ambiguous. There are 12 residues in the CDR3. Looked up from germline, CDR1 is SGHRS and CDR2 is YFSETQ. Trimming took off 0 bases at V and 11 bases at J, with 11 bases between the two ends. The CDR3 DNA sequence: TGCGCCAGCAGCTTGGTAGGGAGCGTTGCTTTCTTT. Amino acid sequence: CASSLVGSVAFF.

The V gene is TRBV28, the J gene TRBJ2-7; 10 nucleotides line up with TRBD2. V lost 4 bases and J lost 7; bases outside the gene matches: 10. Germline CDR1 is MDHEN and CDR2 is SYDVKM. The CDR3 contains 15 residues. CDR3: CASSYSGRGIREQYF. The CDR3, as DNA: TGTGCCAGCAGTTACAGCGGGAGGGGGATCAGGGAGCAGTACTTC.

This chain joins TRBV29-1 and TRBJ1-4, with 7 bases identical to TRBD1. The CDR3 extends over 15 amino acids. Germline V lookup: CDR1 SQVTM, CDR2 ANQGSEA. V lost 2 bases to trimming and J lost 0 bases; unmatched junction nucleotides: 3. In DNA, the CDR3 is TGCAGCGTTGAACATGGGACAGCAACTAATGAAAAACTGTTTTTT. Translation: CSVEHGTATNEKLFF.

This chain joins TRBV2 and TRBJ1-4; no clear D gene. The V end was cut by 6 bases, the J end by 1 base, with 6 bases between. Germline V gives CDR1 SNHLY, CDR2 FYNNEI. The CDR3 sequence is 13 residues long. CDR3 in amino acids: CASSRGTNEKLFF. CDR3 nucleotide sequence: TGTGCCAGCAGCCGGGGAACTAATGAAAAACTGTTTTTT.

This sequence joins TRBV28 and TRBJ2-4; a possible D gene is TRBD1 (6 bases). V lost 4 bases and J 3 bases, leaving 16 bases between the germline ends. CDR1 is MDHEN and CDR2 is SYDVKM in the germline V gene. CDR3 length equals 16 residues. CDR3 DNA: TGTGCCAGCAGTTCGGCAGGGGTTGGAGACAAAAACATTCAGTACTTC. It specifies CASSSAGVGDKNIQYF.

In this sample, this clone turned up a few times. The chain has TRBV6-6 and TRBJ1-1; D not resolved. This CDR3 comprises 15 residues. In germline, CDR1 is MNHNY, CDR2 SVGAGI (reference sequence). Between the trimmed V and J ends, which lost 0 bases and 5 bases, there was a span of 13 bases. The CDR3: CASSYSPAQTTEAFF. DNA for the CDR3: TGTGCCAGCAGTTACTCTCCGGCACAGACGACTGAAGCTTTCTTT.

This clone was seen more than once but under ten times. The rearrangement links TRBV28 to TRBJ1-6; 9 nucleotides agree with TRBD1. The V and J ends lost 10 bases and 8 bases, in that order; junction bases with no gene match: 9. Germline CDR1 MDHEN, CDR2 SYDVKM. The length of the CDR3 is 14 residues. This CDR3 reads CATQQGALHSPLHF. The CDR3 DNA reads TGTGCCACCCAACAGGGGGCGCTTCATTCACCCCTCCACTTT.

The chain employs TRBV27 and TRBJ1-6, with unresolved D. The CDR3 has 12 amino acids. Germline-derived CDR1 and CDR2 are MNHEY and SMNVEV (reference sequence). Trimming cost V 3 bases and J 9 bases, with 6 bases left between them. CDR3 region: CASSFLSSPLHF. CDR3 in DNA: TGTGCCAGCAGTTTTTTGAGTTCACCCCTCCACTTT.

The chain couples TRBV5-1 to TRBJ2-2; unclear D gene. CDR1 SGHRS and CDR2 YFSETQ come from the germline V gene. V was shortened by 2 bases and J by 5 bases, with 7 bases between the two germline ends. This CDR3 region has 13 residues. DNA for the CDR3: TGCGCCAGCAGCTTCGCCGGTACCGGGGAGCTGTTTTTT. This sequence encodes CASSFAGTGELFF.

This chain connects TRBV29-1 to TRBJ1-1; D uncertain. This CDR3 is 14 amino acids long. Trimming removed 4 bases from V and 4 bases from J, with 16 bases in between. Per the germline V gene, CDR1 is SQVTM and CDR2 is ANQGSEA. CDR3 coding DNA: TGCAGCGTTGTTGCGGGGTTACAATCCACTGAAGCTTTCTTT. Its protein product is CSVVAGLQSTEAFF.

CDR3 nucleotide sequence: TGCGCCAGCACCTGGGGACAGGGGGCTATTGAGCAGTTCTTC. Translated: CASTWGQGAIEQFF. This chain joins TRBV5-1 and TRBJ2-1, with 12 bases aligning to TRBD1. Trimming took 6 bases from V and 9 from J; bases not matched to a gene: 7. The CDR3 covers 14 residues. The germline V gene has CDR1 SGHRS and CDR2 YFSETQ.

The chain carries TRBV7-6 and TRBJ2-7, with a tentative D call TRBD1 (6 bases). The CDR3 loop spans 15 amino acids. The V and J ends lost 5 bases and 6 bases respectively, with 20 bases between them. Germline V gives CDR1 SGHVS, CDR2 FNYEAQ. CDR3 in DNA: TGTGCCAGCAGCCATAGCCCCGATAAAGGGGGCGAGCAGTACTTC. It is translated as CASSHSPDKGGEQYF. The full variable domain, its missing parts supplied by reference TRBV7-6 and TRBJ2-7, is GAGVSQSPRYKVTKRGQDVALRCDPISGHVSLYWYRQALGQGPEFLTYFNYEAQQDKSGLPNDRFSAERPEGSISTLTIQRTEQRDSAMYRCASSHSPDKGGEQYFGPGTRLTVT.

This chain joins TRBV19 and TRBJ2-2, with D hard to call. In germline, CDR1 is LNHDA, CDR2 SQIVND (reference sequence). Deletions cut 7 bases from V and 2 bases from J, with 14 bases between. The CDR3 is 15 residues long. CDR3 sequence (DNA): TGTGCCAGTAAGACAAGAACCCAAAACACCGGGGAGCTGTTTTTT. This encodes CASKTRTQNTGELFF.

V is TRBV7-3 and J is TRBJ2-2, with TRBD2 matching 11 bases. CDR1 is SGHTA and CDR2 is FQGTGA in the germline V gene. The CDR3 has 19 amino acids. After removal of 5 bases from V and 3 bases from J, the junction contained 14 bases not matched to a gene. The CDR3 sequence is CASSPSGRPSGRYTGELFF. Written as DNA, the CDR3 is TGTGCCAGCAGCCCCTCGGGGCGGCCTAGCGGGAGGTACACCGGGGAGCTGTTTTTT.